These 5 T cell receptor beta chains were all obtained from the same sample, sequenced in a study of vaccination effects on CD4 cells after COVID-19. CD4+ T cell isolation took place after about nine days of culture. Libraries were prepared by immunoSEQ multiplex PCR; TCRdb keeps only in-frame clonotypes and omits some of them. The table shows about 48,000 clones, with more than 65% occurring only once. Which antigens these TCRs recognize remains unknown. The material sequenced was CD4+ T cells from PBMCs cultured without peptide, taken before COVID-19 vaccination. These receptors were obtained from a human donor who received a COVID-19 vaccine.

DNA of the CDR3: TGCGCCAGCAGCCCAAGACAGGGCTCATCACCCCTCCACTTT. Translating it yields CASSPRQGSSPLHF. The chain is built from TRBV5-1 and TRBJ1-6; TRBD1 agrees at 7 bases. The V segment lost 4 bases and the J segment 10 bases; nucleotides outside the gene matches: 8. Germline CDR1 reads SGHRS; CDR2 reads YFSETQ. The CDR3 runs to 14 residues. Full variable domain (rest looked up from reference TRBV5-1 and TRBJ1-6): KAGVTQTPRYLIKTRGQQVTLSCSPISGHRSVSWYQQTPGQGLQFLFEYFSETQRNKGNFPGRFSGRQFSNSRSEMNVSTLELGDSALYLCASSPRQGSSPLHFGNGTRLTVT.

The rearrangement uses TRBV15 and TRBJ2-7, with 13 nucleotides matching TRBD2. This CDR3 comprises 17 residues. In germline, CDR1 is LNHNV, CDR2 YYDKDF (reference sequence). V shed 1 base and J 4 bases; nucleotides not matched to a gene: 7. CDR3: CATSRGTSGGTSYEQYF. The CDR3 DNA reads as TGTGCCACCAGCAGAGGGACTAGCGGGGGCACCTCGTACGAGCAGTACTTC.

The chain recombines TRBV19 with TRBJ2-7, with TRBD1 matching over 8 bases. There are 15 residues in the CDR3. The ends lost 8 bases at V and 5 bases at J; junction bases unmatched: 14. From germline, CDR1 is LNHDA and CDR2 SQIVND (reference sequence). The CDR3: CASRDTGTGSHEQYF. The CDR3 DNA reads TGTGCCAGTCGAGATACCGGGACAGGCAGTCACGAGCAGTACTTC.

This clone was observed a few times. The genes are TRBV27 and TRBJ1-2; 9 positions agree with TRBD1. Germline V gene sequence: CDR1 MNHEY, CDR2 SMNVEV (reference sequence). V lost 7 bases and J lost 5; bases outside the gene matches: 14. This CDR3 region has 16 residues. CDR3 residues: CASTHLPGQGRYGYTF. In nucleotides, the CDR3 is TGTGCCAGCACCCATTTACCGGGACAGGGACGTTATGGCTACACCTTC.

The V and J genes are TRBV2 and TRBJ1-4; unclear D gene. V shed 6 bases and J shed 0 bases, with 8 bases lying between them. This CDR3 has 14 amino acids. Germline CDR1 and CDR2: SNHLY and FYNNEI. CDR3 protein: CASRFRSTNEKLFF. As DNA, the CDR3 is TGTGCCAGCAGGTTCAGGTCAACTAATGAAAAACTGTTTTTT. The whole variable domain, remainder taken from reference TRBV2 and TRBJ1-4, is EPEVTQTPSHQVTQMGQEVILRCVPISNHLYFYWYRQILGQKVEFLVSFYNNEISEKSEIFDDQFSVERPDGSNFTLKIRSTKLEDSAMYFCASRFRSTNEKLFFGSGTQLSVL.